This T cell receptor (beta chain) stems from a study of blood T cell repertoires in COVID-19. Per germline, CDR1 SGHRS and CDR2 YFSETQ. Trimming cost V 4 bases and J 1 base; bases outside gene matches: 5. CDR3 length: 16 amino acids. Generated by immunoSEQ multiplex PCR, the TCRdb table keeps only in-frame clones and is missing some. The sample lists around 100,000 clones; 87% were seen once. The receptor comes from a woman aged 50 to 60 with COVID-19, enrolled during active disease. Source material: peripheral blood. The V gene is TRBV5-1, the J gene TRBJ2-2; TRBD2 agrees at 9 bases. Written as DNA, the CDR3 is TGCGCCAGCAGCCCCTTTAGCGGGGGGAACACCGGGGAGCTGTTTTTT. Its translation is CASSPFSGGNTGELFF.